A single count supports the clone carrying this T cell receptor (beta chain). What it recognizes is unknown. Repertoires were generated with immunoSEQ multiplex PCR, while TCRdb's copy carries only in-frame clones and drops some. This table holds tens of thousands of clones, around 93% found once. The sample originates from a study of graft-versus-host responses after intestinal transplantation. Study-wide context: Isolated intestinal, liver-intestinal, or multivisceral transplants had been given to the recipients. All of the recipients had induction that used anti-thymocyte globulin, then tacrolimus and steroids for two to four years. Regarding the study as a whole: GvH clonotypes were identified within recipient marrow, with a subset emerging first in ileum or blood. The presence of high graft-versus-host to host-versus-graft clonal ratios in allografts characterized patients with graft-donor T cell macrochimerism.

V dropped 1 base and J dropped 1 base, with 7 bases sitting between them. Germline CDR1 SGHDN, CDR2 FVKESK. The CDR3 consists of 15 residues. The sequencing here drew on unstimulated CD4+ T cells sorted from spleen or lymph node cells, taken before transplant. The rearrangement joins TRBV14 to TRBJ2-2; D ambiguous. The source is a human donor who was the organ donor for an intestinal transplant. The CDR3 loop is CASSQVGQNTGELFF. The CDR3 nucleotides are TGTGCCAGCAGCCAAGTGGGCCAGAACACCGGGGAGCTGTTTTTT.